The rows below give T cell receptor beta chains drawn from one sample of a study of T-cell memory formation after mild COVID-19. TCRdb processed the 5' RACE reads anew with MiXCR; each CDR3 protein has one entry. This table has about 350,000 distinct CDR3 sequences, about an eighth appearing once. Sequenced input: PBMCs or a T cell subset sorted from them (not recorded which). The source of these receptors is a man between 18 and 29 years old who had mild COVID-19 (a few samples of this study predate the infection). Cell type and time point are not known. Each CDR3 is given with its conserved first and last residue. Fields, in order: J gene, V gene, D gene, clone size, CDR3 length, CDR3 DNA, CDR3 protein. D genes are given only for firm matches. Clone sizes are given selectively: once, few, many, or a class where the clone is expanded.

>TRBJ2-7|TRBV4-1|.|few|11
TGCGCCAGCAGCCGGGGAGATGTGCAGTACTTC
CASSRGDVQYF
>TRBJ1-4|TRBV6-2/TRBV6-3|.|.|15
TGTGCCAGCAGGGGATCTGGCCGCGGTTATGAAAAACTGTTTTTT
CASRGSGRGYEKLFF
>TRBJ1-3|TRBV12-3/TRBV12-4|.|few|15
TGTGCCAGCAGCACAGGGTCCTACTCTGGAAACACCATATATTTT
CASSTGSYSGNTIYF
>TRBJ1-1|TRBV6-5|.|many|13
TGTGCCAGCAGTCGAACGGTGAACACTGAAGCTTTCTTT
CASSRTVNTEAFF
>TRBJ2-1|TRBV10-1|.|.|12
TGCGCCAGCAGTGATGGCCGGGCCCAGTGGTTCTTC
CASSDGRAQWFF
>TRBJ1-1|TRBV14|.|.|15
TGTGCCAGCAGCCAGGGGGGGAACAGAAACACTGAAGCTTTCTTT
CASSQGGNRNTEAFF
>TRBJ2-5|TRBV9|.|.|16
TGTGCCAGCAGCGTAGCGGCAAGGCAGGGTGGGGAGACCCAGTACTTC
CASSVAARQGGETQYF
>TRBJ1-1|TRBV3-1|TRBD1|few|16
TGTGCCAGCAGCCCAACGACGGACAGGCCGAACACTGAAGCTTTCTTT
CASSPTTDRPNTEAFF
>TRBJ1-6|TRBV5-6|.|.|12
TGTGCCAGCAGCTGGAGTAATTCACCCCTCCACTTT
CASSWSNSPLHF
>TRBJ1-1|TRBV27|.|few|14
TGTGCCAGCAGTTTAGTTCGTTCGGAGAGAGAAGCTTTCTTT
CASSLVRSEREAFF
>TRBJ2-7|TRBV9|.|few|15
TGTGCCAGCAGCGTAGATGCGACACCCTCCTACGAGCAGTACTTC
CASSVDATPSYEQYF
>TRBJ2-3|TRBV5-5|.|.|14
TGTGCCAGCAGCCCAACCGGGGGCGACGATACGCAGTATTTT
CASSPTGGDDTQYF
>TRBJ1-5|TRBV28|.|few|14
TGTGCCAGCACCCCGCCGGGGGGCGGGCAGCCCCAGCATTTT
CASTPPGGGQPQHF
>TRBJ2-5|TRBV6-5|.|many|11
TGTGCCAGCAGTCAACGGGAGACCCAGTACTTC
CASSQRETQYF
>TRBJ1-2|TRBV11-2|.|.|14
TGTGCCAGCAGCTCCTTAGTGACAGCCAAGGGCTACACCTTC
CASSSLVTAKGYTF
>TRBJ2-5|TRBV20-1|.|few|13
TGCAGTGCCCCAATCAGGGGCCAAGAGACCCAGTACTTC
CSAPIRGQETQYF
>TRBJ2-3|TRBV10-3|.|.|14
TGTGCCATCAGTGAATCTATCTTCGGCGATACGCAGTATTTT
CAISESIFGDTQYF